This T cell receptor (beta chain) comes out of a study of cytomegalovirus exposure and HLA in healthy donors. Study-level information: Out of fewer than 500 genotyped donors, roughly 78% belonged to the Caucasian-associated ancestry cluster. Whole-study results and caveats: CMV serostatus was the only immune exposure information that was available.

As regards this clone: No antigen is known for it.

Germline V CDR1 and CDR2: MNHNS, SASEGT. The CDR3 runs 15 residues. Trimming removed 3 bases from V and 1 base from J, with 11 bases in between. The primer mix had 60 Vbeta and 13 Jbeta primers. Here immunoSEQ multiplex PCR was the method, and the copy in TCRdb shows in-frame clones only, minus some. Among roughly 180,000 clones listed, approximately 81% were seen once. The gene calls are TRBV6-1 and TRBJ2-3; D is perhaps TRBD2 (6 bases). What was sequenced was PBMCs. The TCR was taken from a male donor in good health and CMV-seronegative. CDR3 in amino acids: CASSEVPGGTDTQYF. CDR3 nucleotides: TGTGCCAGCAGTGAGGTCCCGGGAGGCACAGATACGCAGTATTTT.